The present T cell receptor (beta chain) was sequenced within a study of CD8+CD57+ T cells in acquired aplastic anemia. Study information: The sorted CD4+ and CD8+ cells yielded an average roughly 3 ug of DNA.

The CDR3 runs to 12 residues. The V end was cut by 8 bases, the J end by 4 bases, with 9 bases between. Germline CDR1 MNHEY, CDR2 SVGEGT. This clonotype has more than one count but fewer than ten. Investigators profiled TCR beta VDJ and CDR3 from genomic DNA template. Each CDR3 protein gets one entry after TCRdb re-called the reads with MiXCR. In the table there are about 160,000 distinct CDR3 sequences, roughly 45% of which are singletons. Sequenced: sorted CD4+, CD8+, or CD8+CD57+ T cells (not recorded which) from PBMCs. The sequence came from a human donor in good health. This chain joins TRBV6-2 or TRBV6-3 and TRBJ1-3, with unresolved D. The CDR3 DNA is TGTGCCAGCGGCCTCAGAGGAAACACCATATATTTT. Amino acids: CASGLRGNTIYF.